This T cell receptor (beta chain) was captured in a study of blood T cell repertoires in COVID-19. Study as a whole: Nucleic acid was either cDNA or gDNA, and it came from T cells, B-cell-depleted T cells, or PBMCs.

Sequenced by immunoSEQ multiplex PCR; TCRdb stores in-frame clones only, minus some. The sample yields roughly 180,000 clones, about 88% seen once. Between the trimmed V and J ends, which lost 0 bases and 0 bases, there was a span of 6 bases. CDR3 size: 15 residues. Per germline, CDR1 SGHRS and CDR2 YFSETQ. The source of this sequence is a man between 65 and 85 years old with active or convalescent COVID-19. The specimen sequenced was peripheral blood. The chain links TRBV5-1 to TRBJ2-2; no reliable D call. The CDR3 DNA reads as TGCGCCAGCAGCTTGGTTTCCGCGAACACCGGGGAGCTGTTTTTT. Translation: CASSLVSANTGELFF.